This T cell receptor (beta chain) came from a study of cytomegalovirus exposure and HLA in healthy donors. In the case of this clone: Its antigen is currently unknown.

Researchers ran the PCR with 60 Vbeta and 13 Jbeta primers. Measured with immunoSEQ multiplex PCR; TCRdb has only the in-frame clones, and not every one. The sample has around 98,000 clones; about 81% are singletons. The ends were cut back, 2 bases at V and 12 bases at J, with 10 bases in the middle. CDR3 size: 11 residues. Germline V gene sequence: CDR1 MNHEY, CDR2 SVGAGI. Study-wide points: When analyzed later, the rates of TCR association showed variation by HLA locus, with DRB1 the most and HLA-C the fewest. The later analysis indicated that the majority of CMV-associated TCR beta chains appeared HLA-restricted. HLA allele associations emerged for fewer than 20,000 TCR beta sequences in a later analysis, at 0.05 false discovery rate. Researchers left out some V segments, among them TRBV6-2 and TRBV6-3, as indistinguishable.

The sequence was collected from a man in his forties or fifties in good health and CMV-seronegative. V is TRBV6-5 and J is TRBJ1-1; no firm D call. The sample taken for sequencing was PBMCs. DNA for the CDR3: TGTGCCAGCAGTTACAACATGATCCCTTTCTTT. Protein: CASSYNMIPFF.